This T cell receptor (beta chain) appears in the sequencing data of a study of blood T cell repertoires in COVID-19. Study-level information: Samples came from the United States, Italy and Spain, spanning acute and convalescent COVID-19. Nucleic acid was either cDNA or gDNA, and it came from T cells, B-cell-depleted T cells, or PBMCs.

Sequencing used immunoSEQ multiplex PCR; TCRdb keeps in-frame clones, though not all of them. The data hold 30,000 to 40,000 clones, with roughly 85% observed a single time. Germline values: CDR1 SEHNR, CDR2 FQNEAQ (reference sequence). The V gene lost 0 bases and the J gene lost 1 base, with 7 bases spanning the gap. This CDR3 is built from 14 residues. The material sequenced was peripheral blood. The rearrangement links TRBV7-9 to TRBJ2-7; TRBD2 is a possible D gene (5 bases). The receptor was derived from a woman aged 55 to 70 with active COVID-19. CDR3 DNA sequence: TGTGCCAGCAGCTTAGCGGAGGTTTCCTACGAGCAGTACTTC. Its translation: CASSLAEVSYEQYF.